This TCR beta chain originates from a study of cytomegalovirus exposure and HLA in healthy donors. About this clone itself: Its antigen is not identified.

Study results and limitations: In a later analysis, productive TCRs from donors in an Asian-associated ancestry cluster reportedly carried fewer N-insertions than the cohort mean. Per published reports, the classifier diagnosed cytomegalovirus status with high specificity and sensitivity.

The PCR made use of 60 Vbeta and 13 Jbeta primers. TCRdb's copy holds only in-frame clones and misses some; the assay was immunoSEQ multiplex PCR. The repertoire has under 200,000 clones, about 80% of them found once; the top ten carry more than 2%. Between the trimmed V and J ends, which lost 6 bases and 0 bases, there was a span of 6 bases. In germline, CDR1 is MNHEY, CDR2 SMNVEV (reference sequence). The CDR3 consists of 12 residues. This sequence joins TRBV27 and TRBJ2-7; no clear D gene. The receptor was derived from a man aged 50-60 years in good health and CMV-seropositive. Source material: PBMCs. The CDR3 reads CASRENSYEQYF. CDR3 in DNA: TGTGCCAGCAGAGAGAACTCCTACGAGCAGTACTTC.